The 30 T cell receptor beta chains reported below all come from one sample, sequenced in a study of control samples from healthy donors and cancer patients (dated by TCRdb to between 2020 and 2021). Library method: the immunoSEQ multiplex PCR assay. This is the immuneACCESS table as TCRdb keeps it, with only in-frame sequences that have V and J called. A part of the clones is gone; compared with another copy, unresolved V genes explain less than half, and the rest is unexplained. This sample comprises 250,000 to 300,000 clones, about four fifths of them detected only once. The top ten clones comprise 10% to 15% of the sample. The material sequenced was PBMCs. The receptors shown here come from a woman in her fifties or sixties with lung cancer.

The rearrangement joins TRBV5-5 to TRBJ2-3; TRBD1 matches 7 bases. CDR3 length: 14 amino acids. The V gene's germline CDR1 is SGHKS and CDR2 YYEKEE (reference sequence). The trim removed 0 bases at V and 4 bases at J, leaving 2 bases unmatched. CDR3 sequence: CASSLGGGADTQYF. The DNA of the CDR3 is TGTGCCAGCAGCTTGGGAGGGGGCGCAGATACGCAGTATTTT.

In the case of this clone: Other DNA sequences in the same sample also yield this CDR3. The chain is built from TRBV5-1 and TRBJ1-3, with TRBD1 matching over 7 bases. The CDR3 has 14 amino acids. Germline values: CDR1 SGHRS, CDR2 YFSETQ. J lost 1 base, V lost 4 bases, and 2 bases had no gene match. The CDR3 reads CASSPQGSGNTIYF. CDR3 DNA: TGCGCCAGCAGCCCACAGGGGTCTGGAAACACCATATATTTT.

Written as DNA, the CDR3 is TGTGCCAGCAGTTTTTTCGCTGGAAACACCATATATTTT. This gives the protein CASSFFAGNTIYF. The chain couples TRBV28 to TRBJ1-3; D gene unclear. The CDR3 extends over 13 amino acids. Trimming stripped 3 bases from V and 2 bases from J, with 5 bases between. Per germline, CDR1 MDHEN and CDR2 SYDVKM.

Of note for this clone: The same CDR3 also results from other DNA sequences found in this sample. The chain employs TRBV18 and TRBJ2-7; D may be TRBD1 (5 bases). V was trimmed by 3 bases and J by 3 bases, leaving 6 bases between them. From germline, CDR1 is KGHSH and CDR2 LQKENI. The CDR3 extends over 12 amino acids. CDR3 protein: CASSPDSYEQYF. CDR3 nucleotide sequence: TGTGCCAGCTCACCTGACAGCTACGAGCAGTACTTC.

CDR3 nucleotides: TGCGCCAGCAGTGAGGACAGGCCTCGTCGGGTCAAAAACATTCAGTACTTC. Translation gives CASSEDRPRRVKNIQYF. The chain couples TRBV10-1 to TRBJ2-4; the D gene is possibly TRBD1 (6 bases). Per the germline V gene, CDR1 is WNHNN and CDR2 is SYGVQD (reference sequence). The germline V and J ends were trimmed by 2 bases and 3 bases, with 17 bases remaining between them. The CDR3 has 17 amino acids.

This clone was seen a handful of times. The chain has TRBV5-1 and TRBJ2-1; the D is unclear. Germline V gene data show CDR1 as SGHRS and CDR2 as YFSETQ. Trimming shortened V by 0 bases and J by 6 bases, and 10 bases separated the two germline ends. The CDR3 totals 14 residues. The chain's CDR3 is CASSLARVGNEQFF. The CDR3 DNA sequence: TGCGCCAGCAGCTTGGCCAGAGTAGGCAATGAGCAGTTCTTC. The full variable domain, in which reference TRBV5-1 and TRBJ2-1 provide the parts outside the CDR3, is KAGVTQTPRYLIKTRGQQVTLSCSPISGHRSVSWYQQTPGQGLQFLFEYFSETQRNKGNFPGRFSGRQFSNSRSEMNVSTLELGDSALYLCASSLARVGNEQFFGPGTRLTVL.

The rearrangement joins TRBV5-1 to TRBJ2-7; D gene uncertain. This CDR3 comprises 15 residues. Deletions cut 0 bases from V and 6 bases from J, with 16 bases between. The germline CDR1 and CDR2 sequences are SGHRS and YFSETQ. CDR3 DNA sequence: TGCGCCAGCAGCTTGGTCCCGGCGAGTTTGGGCGAGCAGTACTTC. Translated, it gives CASSLVPASLGEQYF.

CDR3: CASSFSPNEKLFF. In DNA form, the CDR3 reads TGTGCCAGCAGCTTTTCGCCTAATGAAAAACTGTTTTTT. V gene TRBV7-2 combines with J gene TRBJ1-4, with D unclear. This CDR3 is built from 13 residues. V was shortened by 3 bases and J by 3 bases, with 5 bases between the two germline ends. Germline V gene data show CDR1 as SGHTA and CDR2 as FQGNSA. Complete variable domain (other parts from reference TRBV7-2 and TRBJ1-4): GAGVSQSPSNKVTEKGKDVELRCDPISGHTALYWYRQSLGQGLEFLIYFQGNSAPDKSGLPSDRFSAERTGGSVSTLTIQRTQQEDSAVYLCASSFSPNEKLFFGSGTQLSVL.

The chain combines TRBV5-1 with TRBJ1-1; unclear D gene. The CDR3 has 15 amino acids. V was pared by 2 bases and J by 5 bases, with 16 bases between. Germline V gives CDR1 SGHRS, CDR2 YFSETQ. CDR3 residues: CASSFRVGGSTEAFF. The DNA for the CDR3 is TGCGCCAGCAGCTTTCGGGTAGGCGGTTCGACTGAAGCTTTCTTT.

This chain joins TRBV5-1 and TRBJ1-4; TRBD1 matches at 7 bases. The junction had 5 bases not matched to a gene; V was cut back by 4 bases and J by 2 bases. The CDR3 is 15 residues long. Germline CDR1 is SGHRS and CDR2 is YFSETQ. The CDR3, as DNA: TGCGCCAGCAGCCGGGCACAGGGGACTAATGAAAAACTGTTTTTT. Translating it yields CASSRAQGTNEKLFF.

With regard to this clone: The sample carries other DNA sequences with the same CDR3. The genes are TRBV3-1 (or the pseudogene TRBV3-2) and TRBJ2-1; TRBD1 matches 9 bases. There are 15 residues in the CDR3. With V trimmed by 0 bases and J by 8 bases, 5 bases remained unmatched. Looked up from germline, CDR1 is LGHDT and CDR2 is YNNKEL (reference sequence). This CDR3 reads CASSQDGTGLYEQFF. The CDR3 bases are TGTGCCAGCAGCCAAGATGGGACAGGGCTCTATGAGCAGTTCTTC.

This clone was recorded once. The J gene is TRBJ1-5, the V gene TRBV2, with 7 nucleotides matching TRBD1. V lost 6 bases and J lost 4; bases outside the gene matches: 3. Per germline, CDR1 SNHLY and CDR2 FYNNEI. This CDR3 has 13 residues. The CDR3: CASSTGQNQPQHF. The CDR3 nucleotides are TGTGCCAGCAGCACGGGACAGAATCAGCCCCAGCATTTT.

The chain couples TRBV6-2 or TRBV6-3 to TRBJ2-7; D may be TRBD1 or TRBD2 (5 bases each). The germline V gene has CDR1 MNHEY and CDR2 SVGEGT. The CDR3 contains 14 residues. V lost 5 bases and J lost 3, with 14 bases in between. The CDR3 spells CASSEGTAYYEQYF. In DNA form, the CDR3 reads TGTGCCAGCAGTGAGGGGACGGCATACTACGAGCAGTACTTC.

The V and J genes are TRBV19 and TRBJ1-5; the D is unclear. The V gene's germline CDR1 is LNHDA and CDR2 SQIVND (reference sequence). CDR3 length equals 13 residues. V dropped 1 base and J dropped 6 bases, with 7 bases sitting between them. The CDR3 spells CASSIGVRQPQHF. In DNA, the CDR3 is TGTGCCAGTAGTATAGGGGTTCGTCAGCCCCAGCATTTT.

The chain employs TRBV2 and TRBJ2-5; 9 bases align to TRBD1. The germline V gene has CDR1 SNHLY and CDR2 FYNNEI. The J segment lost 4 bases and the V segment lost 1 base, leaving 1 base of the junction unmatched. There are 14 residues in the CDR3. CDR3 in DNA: TGTGCCAGCAGTGAAGGGACAGGGGCAGAGACCCAGTACTTC. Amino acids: CASSEGTGAETQYF.

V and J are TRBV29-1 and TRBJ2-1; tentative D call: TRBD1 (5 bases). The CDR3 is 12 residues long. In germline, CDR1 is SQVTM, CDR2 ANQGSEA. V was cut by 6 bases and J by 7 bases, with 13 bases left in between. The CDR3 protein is CSVRSGPNEQFF. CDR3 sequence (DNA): TGCAGCGTGCGGTCAGGGCCGAATGAGCAGTTCTTC.

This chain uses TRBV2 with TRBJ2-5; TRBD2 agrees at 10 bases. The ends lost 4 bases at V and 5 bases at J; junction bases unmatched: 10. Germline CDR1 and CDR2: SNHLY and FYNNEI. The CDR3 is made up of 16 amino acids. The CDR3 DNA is TGTGCCAGCAGTGGAACTAGCGGGACCCGGCACGAGACCCAGTACTTC. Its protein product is CASSGTSGTRHETQYF.

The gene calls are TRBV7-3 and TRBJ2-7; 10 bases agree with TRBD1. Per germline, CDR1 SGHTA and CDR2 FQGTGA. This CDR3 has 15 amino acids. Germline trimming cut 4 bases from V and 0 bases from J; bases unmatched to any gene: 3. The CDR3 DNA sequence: TGTGCCAGCAGCTCTGGACAGGGGGTCTCCTACGAGCAGTACTTC. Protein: CASSSGQGVSYEQYF. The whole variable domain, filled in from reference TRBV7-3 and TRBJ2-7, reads GAGVSQTPSNKVTEKGKYVELRCDPISGHTALYWYRQSLGQGPEFLIYFQGTGAADDSGLPNDRFFAVRPEGSVSTLKIQRTERGDSAVYLCASSSGQGVSYEQYFGPGTRLTVT.

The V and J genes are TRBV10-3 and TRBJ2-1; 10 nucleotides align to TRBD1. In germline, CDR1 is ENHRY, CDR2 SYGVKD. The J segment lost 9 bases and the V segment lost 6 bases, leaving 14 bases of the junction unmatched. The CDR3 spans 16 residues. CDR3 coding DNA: TGTGCCATCAGGGGACAGGGGATACCGTCCGAGGGTGAGCAGTTCTTC. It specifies CAIRGQGIPSEGEQFF.

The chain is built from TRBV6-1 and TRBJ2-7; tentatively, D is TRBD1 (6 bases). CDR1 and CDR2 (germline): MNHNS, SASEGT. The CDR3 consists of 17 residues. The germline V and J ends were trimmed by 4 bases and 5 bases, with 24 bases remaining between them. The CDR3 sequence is CASSVLGTGSGKNEQYF. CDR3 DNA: TGTGCCAGCAGTGTCCTTGGAACAGGGTCGGGCAAAAACGAGCAGTACTTC.

The CDR3 DNA follows: TGTGCCAGCAGCGTACCGCCGGGGACGGGAAACACCATATATTTT. It is translated as CASSVPPGTGNTIYF. This chain uses TRBV5-6 with TRBJ1-3; perhaps TRBD1 as D (5 bases). The germline V gene has CDR1 SGHDT and CDR2 YYEEEE. The CDR3 spans 15 residues. V was clipped by 4 bases and J by 4 bases, with 15 bases between them.

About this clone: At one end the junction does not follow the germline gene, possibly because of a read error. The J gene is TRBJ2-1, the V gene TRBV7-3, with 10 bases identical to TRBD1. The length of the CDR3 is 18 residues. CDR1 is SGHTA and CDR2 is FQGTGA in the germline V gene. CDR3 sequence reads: CASSLTMAGQGSFNEQFF. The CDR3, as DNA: TGTGCCAGCAGCTTAACAATGGCGGGACAGGGGTCCTTCAATGAGCAGTTCTTC.

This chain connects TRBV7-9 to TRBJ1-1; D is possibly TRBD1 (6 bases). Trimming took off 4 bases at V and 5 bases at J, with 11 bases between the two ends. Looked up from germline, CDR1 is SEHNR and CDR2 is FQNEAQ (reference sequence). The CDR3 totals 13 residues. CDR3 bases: TGTGCCAGCAGCTCCGTAGGGGGGACTGAAGCTTTCTTT. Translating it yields CASSSVGGTEAFF.

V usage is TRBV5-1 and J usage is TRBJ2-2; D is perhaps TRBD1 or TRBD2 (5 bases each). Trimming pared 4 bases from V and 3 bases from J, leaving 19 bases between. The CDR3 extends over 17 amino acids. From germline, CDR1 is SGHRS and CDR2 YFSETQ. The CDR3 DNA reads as TGCGCCAGCAGCGCTCAACCGAGGGGCGCGGACACCGGGGAGCTGTTTTTT. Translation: CASSAQPRGADTGELFF.

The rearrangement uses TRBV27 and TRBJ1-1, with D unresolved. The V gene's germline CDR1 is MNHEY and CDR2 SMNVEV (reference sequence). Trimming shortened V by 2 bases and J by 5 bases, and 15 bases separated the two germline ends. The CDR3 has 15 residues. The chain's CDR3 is CASSLGRGWDTEAFF. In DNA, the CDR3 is TGTGCCAGCAGTTTAGGCCGGGGTTGGGATACTGAAGCTTTCTTT.

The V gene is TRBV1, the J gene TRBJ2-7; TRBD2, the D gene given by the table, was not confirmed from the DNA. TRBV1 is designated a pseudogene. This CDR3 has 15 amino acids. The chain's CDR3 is CTSRHARGGPYEQYF. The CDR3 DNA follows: TGCACCAGCAGACACGCGCGGGGGGGCCCCTACGAGCAGTACTTC.

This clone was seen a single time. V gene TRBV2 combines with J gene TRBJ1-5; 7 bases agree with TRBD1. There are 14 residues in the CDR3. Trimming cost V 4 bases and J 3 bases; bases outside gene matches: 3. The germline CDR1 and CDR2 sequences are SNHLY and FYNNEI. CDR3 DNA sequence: TGTGCCAGCAGTGGACAGGGAAACAATCAGCCCCAGCATTTT. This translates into CASSGQGNNQPQHF.

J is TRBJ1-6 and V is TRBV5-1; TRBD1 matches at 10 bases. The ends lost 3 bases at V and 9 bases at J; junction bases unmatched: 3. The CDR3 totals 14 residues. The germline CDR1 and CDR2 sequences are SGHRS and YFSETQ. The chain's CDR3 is CASSYGTGASPLHF. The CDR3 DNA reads TGCGCCAGCAGCTACGGGACAGGGGCTTCACCCCTCCACTTT.

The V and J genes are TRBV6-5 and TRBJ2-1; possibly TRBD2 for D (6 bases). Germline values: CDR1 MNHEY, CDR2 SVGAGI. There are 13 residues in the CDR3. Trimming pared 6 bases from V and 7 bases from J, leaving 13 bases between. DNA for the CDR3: TGTGCCAGCAGCTTCAGGGAGGTGAATGAGCAGTTCTTC. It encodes CASSFREVNEQFF.

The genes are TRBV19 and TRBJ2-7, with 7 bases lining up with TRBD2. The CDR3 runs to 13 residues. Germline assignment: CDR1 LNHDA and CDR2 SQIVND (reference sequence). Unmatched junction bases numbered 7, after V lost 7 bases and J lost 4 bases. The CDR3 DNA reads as TGTGCCAGTAAAGCTAGCGGAGGATACGAGCAGTACTTC. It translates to CASKASGGYEQYF.